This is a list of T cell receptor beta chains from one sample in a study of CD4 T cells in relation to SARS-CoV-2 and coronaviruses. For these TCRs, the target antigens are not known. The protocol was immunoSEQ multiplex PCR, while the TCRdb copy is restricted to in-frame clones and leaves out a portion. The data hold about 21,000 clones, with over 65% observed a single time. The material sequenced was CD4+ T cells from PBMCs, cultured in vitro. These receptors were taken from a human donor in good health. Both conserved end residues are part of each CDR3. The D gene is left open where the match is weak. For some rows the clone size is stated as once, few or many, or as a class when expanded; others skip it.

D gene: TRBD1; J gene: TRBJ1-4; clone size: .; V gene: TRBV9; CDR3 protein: CASSEGAGDYNEKLFF; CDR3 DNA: TGTGCCAGCAGCGAGGGGGCAGGGGACTATAATGAAAAACTGTTTTTT
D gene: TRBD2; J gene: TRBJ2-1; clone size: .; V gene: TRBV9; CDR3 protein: CASSFTSGRAVEQFF; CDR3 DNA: TGTGCCAGCAGCTTCACTAGCGGGAGGGCCGTGGAGCAGTTCTTC
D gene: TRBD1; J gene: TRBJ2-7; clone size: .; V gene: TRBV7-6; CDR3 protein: CASSRTGASSYEQYF; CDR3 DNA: TGTGCCAGCAGCCGGACAGGGGCGAGCTCCTACGAGCAGTACTTC
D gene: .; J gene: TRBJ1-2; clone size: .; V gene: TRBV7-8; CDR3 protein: CASSPRTRGTPWGYTF; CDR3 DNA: TGTGCCAGCAGCCCCAGGACTCGGGGGACACCATGGGGCTACACCTTC
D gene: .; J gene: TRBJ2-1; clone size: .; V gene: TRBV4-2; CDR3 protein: CASSQGLEGVNEQFF; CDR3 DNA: TGTGCCAGCAGCCAAGGACTAGAAGGTGTCAATGAGCAGTTCTTC
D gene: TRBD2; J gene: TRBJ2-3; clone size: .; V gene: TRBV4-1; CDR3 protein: CASSQEAGTSGGRVDTQYF; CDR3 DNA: TGCGCCAGCAGCCAAGAGGCCGGGACTAGCGGGGGCCGAGTAGATACGCAGTATTTT
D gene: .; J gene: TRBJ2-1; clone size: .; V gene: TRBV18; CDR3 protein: CASSPPGYPEQFF; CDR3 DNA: TGTGCCAGCTCACCACCCGGGTACCCTGAGCAGTTCTTC
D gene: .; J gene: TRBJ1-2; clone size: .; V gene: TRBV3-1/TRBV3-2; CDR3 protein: CASSQDASGGGYTF; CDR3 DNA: TGTGCCAGCAGCCAAGATGCTTCGGGGGGAGGCTACACCTTC
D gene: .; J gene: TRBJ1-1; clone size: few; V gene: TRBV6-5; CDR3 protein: CASSYLGWASEAFF; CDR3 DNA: TGTGCCAGCAGTTACTTGGGATGGGCCTCTGAAGCTTTCTTT
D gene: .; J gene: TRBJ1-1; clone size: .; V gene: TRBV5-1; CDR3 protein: CASSLDSFPTEAFF; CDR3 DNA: TGCGCCAGCAGCTTGGATTCCTTCCCCACTGAAGCTTTCTTT
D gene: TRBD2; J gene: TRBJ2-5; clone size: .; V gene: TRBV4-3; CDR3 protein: CASSHRTSGGDKTQYF; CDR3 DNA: TGCGCCAGCAGCCATCGGACTAGCGGGGGGGATAAGACCCAGTACTTC
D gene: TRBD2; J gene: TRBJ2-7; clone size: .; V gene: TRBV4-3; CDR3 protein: CASSQLSGRNYEQYF; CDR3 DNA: TGCGCCAGCAGCCAACTTAGCGGGAGAAACTACGAGCAGTACTTC
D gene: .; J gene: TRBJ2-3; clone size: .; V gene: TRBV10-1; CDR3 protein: CASSSQGKDTQYF; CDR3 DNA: TGCGCCAGCAGTTCGCAGGGGAAAGATACGCAGTATTTT
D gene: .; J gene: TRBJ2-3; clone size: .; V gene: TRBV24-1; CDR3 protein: CATGMGSTDTQYF; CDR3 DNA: TGTGCCACCGGGATGGGGAGCACAGATACGCAGTATTTT
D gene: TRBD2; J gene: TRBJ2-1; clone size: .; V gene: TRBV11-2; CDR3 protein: CASSPRTSGRGNEQFF; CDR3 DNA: TGTGCCAGCAGCCCTCGGACTAGCGGGAGAGGCAATGAGCAGTTCTTC
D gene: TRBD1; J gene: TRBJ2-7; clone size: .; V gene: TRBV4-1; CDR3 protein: CASSLEGQGTYEQYF; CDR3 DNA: TGCGCCAGCAGCCTGGAAGGACAGGGAACCTACGAGCAGTACTTC
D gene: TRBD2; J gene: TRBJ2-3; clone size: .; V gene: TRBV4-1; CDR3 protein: CASSQDPTSGGTNTQYF; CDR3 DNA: TGCGCCAGCAGCCAAGACCCGACTAGCGGGGGCACGAATACGCAGTATTTT
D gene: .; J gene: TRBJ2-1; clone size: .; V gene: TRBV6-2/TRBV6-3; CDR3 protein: CASSYLGASAGFNEQFF; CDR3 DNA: TGTGCCAGCAGTTACCTAGGGGCGAGTGCGGGTTTCAATGAGCAGTTCTTC
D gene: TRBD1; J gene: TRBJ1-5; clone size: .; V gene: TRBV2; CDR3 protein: CASCGQGDQPQHF; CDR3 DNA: TGTGCCAGCTGCGGACAGGGTGATCAGCCCCAGCATTTT
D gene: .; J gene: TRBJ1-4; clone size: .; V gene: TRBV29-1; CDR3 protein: CSVGPTNEKLFF; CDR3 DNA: TGCAGCGTGGGACCCACTAATGAAAAACTGTTTTTT
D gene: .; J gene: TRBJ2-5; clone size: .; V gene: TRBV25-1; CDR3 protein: CASSEEGLGETQYF; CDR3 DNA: TGTGCCAGCAGTGAAGAAGGTTTAGGAGAGACCCAGTACTTC
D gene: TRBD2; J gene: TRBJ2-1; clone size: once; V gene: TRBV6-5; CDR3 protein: CASKREIGSYNEQFF; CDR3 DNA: TGTGCCAGCAAGCGGGAGATTGGCTCCTACAATGAGCAGTTCTTC
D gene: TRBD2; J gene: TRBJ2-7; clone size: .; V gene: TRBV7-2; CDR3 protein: CASILDSGGNFYEQYF; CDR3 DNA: TGTGCCAGCATCTTGGATAGCGGGGGGAACTTCTACGAGCAGTACTTC
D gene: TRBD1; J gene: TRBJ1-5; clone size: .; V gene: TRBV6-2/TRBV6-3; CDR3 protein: CASSPLGQGRQPQHF; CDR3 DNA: TGTGCCAGCAGCCCCTTGGGACAGGGTCGACAGCCCCAGCATTTT
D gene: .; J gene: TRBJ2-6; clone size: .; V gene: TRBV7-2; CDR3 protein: CASSYRNSGANVLTF; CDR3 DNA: TGTGCCAGCAGCTATAGAAACTCTGGGGCCAACGTCCTGACTTTC
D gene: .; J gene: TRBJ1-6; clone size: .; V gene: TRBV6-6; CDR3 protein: CASSLGFDSPLHF; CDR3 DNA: TGTGCCAGCAGTTTAGGGTTCGATTCACCCCTCCACTTT
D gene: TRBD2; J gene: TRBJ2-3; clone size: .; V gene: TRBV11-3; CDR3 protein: CAKPDGGDYCITDTQYF; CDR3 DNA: TGTGCAAAACCGGACGGGGGGGACTATTGCATAACAGATACGCAGTATTTT
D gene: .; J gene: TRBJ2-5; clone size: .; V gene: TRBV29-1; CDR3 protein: CSVVPSAGETQYF; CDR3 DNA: TGCAGCGTTGTCCCTAGCGCGGGAGAGACCCAGTACTTC
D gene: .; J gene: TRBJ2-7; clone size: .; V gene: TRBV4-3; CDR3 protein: CASSQVRQENSYEQYF; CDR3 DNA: TGCGCCAGCAGCCAAGTTCGACAGGAGAACTCCTACGAGCAGTACTTC
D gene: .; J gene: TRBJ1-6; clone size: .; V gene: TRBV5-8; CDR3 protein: CASSPRAAAPRSYNSPLHF; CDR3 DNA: TGTGCCAGCAGCCCCCGTGCGGCGGCGCCTCGGTCCTATAATTCACCCCTCCACTTT
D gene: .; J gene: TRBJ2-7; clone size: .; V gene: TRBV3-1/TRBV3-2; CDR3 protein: CASSQDPVGGAYEQYF; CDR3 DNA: TGTGCCAGCAGCCAAGATCCCGTTGGGGGCGCCTACGAGCAGTACTTC
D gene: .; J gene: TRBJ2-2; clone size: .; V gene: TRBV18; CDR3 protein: CASSPAGGANTGELFF; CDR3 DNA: TGTGCCAGCTCACCGGCAGGGGGGGCGAACACCGGGGAGCTGTTTTTT
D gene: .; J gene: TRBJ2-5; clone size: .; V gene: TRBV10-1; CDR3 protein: CASSEGVGSQETQYF; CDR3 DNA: TGCGCCAGCAGTGAAGGCGTCGGGTCCCAAGAGACCCAGTACTTC
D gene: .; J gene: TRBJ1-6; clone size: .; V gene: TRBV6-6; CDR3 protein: CASSYGRQNSPLHF; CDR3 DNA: TGTGCCAGCAGTTACGGACGGCAGAATTCACCCCTCCACTTT
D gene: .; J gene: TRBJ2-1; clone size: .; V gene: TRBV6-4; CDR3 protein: CASSLTRVHYNEQFF; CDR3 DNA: TGTGCCAGCAGTTTAACCAGGGTACACTACAATGAGCAGTTCTTC
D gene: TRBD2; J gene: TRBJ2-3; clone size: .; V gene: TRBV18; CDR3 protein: CASSPTASGSTDTQYF; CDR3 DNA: TGTGCCAGCTCACCCACCGCTAGCGGGAGCACAGATACGCAGTATTTT
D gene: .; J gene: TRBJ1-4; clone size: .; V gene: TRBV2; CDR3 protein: CASSTTGRYEKLFF; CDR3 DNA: TGTGCCAGCAGTACTACAGGGAGATACGAAAAACTGTTTTTT
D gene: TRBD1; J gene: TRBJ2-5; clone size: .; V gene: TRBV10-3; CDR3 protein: CAISRTGARGETQYF; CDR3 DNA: TGTGCCATCAGTCGGACAGGCGCTAGGGGGGAGACCCAGTACTTC
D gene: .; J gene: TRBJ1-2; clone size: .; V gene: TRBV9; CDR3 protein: CASSVGLGIGYGYTF; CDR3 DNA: TGTGCCAGCAGCGTAGGTTTAGGGATTGGCTATGGCTACACCTTC
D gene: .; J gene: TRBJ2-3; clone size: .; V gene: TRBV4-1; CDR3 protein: CASSQSRPRPDTQYF; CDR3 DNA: TGCGCCAGCAGCCAGTCTCGGCCAAGACCAGATACGCAGTATTTT
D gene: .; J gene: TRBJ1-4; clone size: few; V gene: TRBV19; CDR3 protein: CASSMDRINEKLFF; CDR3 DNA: TGTGCCAGTAGTATGGACAGAATTAATGAAAAACTGTTTTTT
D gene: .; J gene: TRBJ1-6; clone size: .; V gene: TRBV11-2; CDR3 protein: CASIDRRDSPLHF; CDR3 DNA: TGTGCCAGCATCGACCGTCGGGATTCACCCCTCCACTTT
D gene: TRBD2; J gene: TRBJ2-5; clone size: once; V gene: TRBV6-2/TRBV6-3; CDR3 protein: CASSRGLAGVQETQYF; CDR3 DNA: TGTGCCAGCAGTCGGGGACTAGCGGGAGTCCAAGAGACCCAGTACTTC
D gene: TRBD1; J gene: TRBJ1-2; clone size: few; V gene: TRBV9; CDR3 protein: CASSATNGRGLGYTF; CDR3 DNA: TGTGCCAGCAGCGCCACGAACGGCAGGGGGCTAGGCTACACCTTC
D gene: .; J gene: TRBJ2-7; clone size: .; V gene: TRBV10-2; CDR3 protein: CASSETRVGRTEEQYF; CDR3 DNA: TGCGCCAGCAGTGAGACCCGAGTCGGAAGGACTGAGGAGCAGTACTTC
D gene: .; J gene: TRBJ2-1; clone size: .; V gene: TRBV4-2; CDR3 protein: CASSQEPGPQYNEQFF; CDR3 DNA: TGTGCCAGCAGCCAAGAACCGGGACCTCAATACAATGAGCAGTTCTTC